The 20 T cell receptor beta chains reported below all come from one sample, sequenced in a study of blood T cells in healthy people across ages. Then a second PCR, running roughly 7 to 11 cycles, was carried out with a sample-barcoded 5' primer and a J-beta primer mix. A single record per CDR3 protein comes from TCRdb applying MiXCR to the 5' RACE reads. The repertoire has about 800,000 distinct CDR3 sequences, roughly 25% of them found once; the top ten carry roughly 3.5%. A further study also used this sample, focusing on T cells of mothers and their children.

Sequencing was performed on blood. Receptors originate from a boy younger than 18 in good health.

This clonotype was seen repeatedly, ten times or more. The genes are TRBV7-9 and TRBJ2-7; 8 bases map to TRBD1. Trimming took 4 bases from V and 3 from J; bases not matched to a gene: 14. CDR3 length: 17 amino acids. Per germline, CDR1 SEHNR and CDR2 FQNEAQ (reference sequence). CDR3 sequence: CASSSIVTGTGGYEQYF. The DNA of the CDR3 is TGTGCCAGCAGCTCTATTGTTACCGGGACAGGAGGCTACGAGCAGTACTTC.

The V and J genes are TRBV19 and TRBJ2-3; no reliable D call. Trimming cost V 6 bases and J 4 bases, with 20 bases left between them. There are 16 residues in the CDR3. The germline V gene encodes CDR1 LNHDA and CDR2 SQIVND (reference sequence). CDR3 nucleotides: TGTGCCAGTAGCCCGTGGGGATCGGCACGGCCAGATACGCAGTATTTT. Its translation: CASSPWGSARPDTQYF.

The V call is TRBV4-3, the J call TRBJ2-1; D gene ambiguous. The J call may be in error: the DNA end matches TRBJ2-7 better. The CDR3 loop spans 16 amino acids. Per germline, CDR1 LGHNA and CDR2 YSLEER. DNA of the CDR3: TGCGCCAGCAGCCAAGAAACATCAAGGGTCCCCTACGAGCAGTACTTC. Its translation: CASSQETSRVPYEQYF.

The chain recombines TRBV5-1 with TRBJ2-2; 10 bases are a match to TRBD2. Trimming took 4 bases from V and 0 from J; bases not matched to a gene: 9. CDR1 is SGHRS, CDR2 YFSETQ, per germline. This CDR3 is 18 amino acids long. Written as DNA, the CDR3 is TGCGCCAGCAGCCCACACCGAACTAGCGGGGCGAACACCGGGGAGCTGTTTTTT. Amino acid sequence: CASSPHRTSGANTGELFF.

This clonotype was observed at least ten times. The CDR3 nucleotides are TGTGCCAGCAGTCCGGACAGGGGGCCCTACGAGCAGTACTTC. Translated: CASSPDRGPYEQYF. This sequence joins TRBV12-3 or TRBV12-4 and TRBJ2-5; 11 nucleotides line up with TRBD1. TRBJ2-7 matches the DNA end more closely, so the J call is doubtful. CDR3 length: 14 residues.

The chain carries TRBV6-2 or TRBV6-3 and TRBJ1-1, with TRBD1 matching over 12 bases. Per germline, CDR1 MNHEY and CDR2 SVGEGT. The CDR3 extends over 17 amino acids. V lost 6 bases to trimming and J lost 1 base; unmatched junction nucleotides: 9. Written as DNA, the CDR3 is TGTGCCAGCAGCCTTGAGGGACAGGGGGCCGGGAACACTGAAGCTTTCTTT. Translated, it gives CASSLEGQGAGNTEAFF.

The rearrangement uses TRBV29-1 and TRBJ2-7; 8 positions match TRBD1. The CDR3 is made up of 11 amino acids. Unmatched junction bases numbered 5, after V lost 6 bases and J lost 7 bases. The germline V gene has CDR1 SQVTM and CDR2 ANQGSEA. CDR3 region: CSVGRDREQYF. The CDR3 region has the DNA TGCAGCGTCGGCCGGGACAGGGAGCAGTACTTC.

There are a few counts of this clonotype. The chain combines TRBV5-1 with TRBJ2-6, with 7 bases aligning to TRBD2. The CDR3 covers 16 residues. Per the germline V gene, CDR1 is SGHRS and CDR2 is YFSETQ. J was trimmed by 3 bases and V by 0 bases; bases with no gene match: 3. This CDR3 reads CASSLDPGGGANVLTF. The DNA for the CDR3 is TGCGCCAGCAGCTTGGACCCGGGAGGTGGGGCCAACGTCCTGACTTTC.

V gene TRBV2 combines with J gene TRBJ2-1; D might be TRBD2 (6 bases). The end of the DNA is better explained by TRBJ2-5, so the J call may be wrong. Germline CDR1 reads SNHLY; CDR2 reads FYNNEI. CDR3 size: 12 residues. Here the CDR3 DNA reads TGTGCCACCCAGGGAGGAGAGGAGACCCAGTACTTC. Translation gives CATQGGEETQYF.

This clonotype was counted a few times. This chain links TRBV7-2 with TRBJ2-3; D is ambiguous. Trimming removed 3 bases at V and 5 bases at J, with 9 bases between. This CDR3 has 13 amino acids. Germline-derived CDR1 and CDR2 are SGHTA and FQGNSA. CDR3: CASSLRRRDTQYF. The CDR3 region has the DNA TGTGCCAGCAGCTTGAGGAGAAGAGATACGCAGTATTTT.

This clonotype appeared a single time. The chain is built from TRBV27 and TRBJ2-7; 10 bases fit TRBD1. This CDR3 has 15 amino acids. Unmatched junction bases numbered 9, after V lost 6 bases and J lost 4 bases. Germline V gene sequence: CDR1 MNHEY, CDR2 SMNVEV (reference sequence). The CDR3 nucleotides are TGTGCCAGCAGATTCCGGGACAGGGGTTCTTACGAGCAGTACTTC. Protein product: CASRFRDRGSYEQYF.

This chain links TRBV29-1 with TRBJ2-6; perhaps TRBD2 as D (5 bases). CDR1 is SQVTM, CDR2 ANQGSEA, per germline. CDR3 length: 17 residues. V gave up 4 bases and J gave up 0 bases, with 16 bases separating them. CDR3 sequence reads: CSVGRSDLYSGANVLTF. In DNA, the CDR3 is TGCAGCGTTGGGAGGTCTGATCTTTACTCTGGGGCCAACGTCCTGACTTTC. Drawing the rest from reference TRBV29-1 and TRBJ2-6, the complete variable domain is SAVISQKPSRDICQRGTSLTIQCQVDSQVTMMFWYRQQPGQSLTLIATANQGSEATYESGFVIDKFPISRPNLTFSTLTVSNMSPEDSSIYLCSVGRSDLYSGANVLTFGAGSRLTVL.

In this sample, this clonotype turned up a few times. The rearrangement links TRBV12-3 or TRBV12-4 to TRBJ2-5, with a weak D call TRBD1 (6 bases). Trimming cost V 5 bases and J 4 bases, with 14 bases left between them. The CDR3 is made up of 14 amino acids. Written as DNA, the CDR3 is TGTGCCAGCAGTACCCACATAGGGGGAGAGACCCAGTACTTC. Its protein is CASSTHIGGETQYF.

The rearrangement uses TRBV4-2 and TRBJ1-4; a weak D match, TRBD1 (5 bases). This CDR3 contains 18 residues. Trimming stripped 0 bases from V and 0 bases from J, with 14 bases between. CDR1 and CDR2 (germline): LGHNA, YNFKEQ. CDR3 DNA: TGTGCCAGCAGCCAAGATAAGGACATCGTGGCAACTAATGAAAAACTGTTTTTT. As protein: CASSQDKDIVATNEKLFF.

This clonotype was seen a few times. The CDR3 loop reads CSASPGSVAEQFF. Written as DNA, the CDR3 is TGCAGTGCTAGTCCCGGGAGTGTCGCTGAGCAGTTCTTC. This chain connects TRBV20-1 to TRBJ2-1; maybe TRBD2 (6 bases). V dropped 3 bases and J dropped 9 bases, with 15 bases sitting between them. The CDR3 is 13 residues long. The V gene's germline CDR1 is DFQATT and CDR2 SNEGSKA (reference sequence).

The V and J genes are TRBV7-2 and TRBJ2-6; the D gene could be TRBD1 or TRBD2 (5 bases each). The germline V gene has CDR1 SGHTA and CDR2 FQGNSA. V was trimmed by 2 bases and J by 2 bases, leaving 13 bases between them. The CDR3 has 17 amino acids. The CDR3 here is CASSLRGAGTGANVLTF. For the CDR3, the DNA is TGTGCCAGCAGCTTAAGAGGGGCCGGGACTGGGGCCAACGTCCTGACTTTC.

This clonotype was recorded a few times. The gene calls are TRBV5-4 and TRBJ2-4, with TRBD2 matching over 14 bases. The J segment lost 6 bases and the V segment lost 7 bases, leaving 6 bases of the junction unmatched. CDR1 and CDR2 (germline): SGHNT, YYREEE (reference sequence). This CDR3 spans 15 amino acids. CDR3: CASGGGLAGGNIQYF. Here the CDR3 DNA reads TGTGCCAGCGGCGGAGGACTAGCGGGGGGAAACATTCAGTACTTC. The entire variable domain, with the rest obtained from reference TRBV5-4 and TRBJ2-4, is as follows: ETGVTQSPTHLIKTRGQQVTLRCSSQSGHNTVSWYQQALGQGPQFIFQYYREEENGRGNFPPRFSGLQFPNYSSELNVNALELDDSALYLCASGGGLAGGNIQYFGAGTRLSVL.

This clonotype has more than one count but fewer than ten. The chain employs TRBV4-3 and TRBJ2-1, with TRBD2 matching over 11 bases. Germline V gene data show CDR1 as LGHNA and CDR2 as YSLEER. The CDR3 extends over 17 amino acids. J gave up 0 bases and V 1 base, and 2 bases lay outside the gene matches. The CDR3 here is CASSQVAGGSSYNEQFF. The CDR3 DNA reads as TGCGCCAGCAGCCAAGTAGCGGGGGGGAGCTCCTACAATGAGCAGTTCTTC.

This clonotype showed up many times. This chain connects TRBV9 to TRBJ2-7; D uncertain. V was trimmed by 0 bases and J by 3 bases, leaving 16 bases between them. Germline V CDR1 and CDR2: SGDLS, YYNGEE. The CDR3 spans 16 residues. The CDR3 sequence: CASSVASSALIYEQYF. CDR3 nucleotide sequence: TGTGCCAGCAGCGTAGCTTCTTCAGCCTTGATCTACGAGCAGTACTTC.

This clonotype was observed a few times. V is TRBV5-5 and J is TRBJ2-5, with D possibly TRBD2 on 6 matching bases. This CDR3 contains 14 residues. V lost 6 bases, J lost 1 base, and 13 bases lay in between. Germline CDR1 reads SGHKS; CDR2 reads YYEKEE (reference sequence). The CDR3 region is CASNLGGAQETQYF. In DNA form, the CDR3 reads TGTGCCAGCAACCTGGGGGGTGCCCAAGAGACCCAGTACTTC.